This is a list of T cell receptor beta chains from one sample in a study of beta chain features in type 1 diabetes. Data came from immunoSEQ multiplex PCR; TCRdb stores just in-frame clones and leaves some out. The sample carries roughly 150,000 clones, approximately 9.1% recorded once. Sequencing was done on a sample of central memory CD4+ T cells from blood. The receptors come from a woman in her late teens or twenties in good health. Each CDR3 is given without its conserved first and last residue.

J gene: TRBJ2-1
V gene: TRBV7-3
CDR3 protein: ASSSFATYTNYNEQF

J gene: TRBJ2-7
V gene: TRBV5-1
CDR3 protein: ASSQADRRYEQY

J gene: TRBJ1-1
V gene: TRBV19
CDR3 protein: ASSPESRTEAF

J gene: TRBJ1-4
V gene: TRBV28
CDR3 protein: ASSLGVSNEKLF

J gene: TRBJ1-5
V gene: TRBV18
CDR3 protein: ASSKDRGDQPQH

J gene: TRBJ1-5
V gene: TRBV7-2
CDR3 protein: ASSTVGRSNQPQH

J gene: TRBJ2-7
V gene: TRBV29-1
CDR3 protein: SVERLTGTSGHEQY

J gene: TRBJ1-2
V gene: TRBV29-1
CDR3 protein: SVESGRGTAGYT

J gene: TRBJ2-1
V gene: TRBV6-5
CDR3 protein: ASSYSRNYNEQF

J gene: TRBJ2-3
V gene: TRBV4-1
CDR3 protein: ASSRRQGSSTDTQY

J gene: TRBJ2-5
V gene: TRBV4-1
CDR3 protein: ASSPLRVGTQY

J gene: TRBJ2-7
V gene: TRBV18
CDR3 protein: ASSRQQGGQTHEQY

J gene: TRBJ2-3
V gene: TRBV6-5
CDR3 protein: ASSYPQREVTDTQY

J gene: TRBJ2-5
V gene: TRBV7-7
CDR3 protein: ASSWTVQETQY

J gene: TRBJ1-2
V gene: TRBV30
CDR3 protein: AAARDRPYGYT

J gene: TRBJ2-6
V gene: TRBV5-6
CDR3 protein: ASEPHGSGANVLT